Listed here are 30 T cell receptor beta chains from one sample, sequenced in a study of blood T cell repertoires in COVID-19. The method was immunoSEQ multiplex PCR; TCRdb's version includes in-frame clones alone and lacks a portion of them. The data contain under 250,000 clones, 87% of them singletons. The sequenced sample consisted of PBMCs or T cells enriched from blood (not recorded which). The receptors derive from a woman aged 25 to 45 with acute COVID-19.

V usage is TRBV25-1 and J usage is TRBJ2-7, with D possibly matching TRBD1 (5 bases). V lost 5 bases, J lost 3 bases, and 11 bases lay in between. Looked up from germline, CDR1 is MGHDK and CDR2 is SYGVNS. CDR3 length: 13 amino acids. The CDR3 region is CASSPGRDYEQYF. DNA for the CDR3: TGTGCCAGCAGTCCCGGCAGGGACTACGAGCAGTACTTC.

The chain is built from TRBV29-1 and TRBJ2-3; 10 nucleotides align to TRBD2. CDR3 size: 12 residues. The V and J ends lost 2 bases and 15 bases, in that order; junction bases with no gene match: 8. CDR1 and CDR2 (germline): SQVTM, ANQGSEA. The CDR3 spells CSVEPSGGACYF. CDR3 sequence (DNA): TGCAGCGTTGAACCCAGCGGGGGGGCTTGTTATTTT.

The chain joins TRBV7-2 to TRBJ1-2; maybe TRBD1 (5 bases). V lost 5 bases and J lost 0, with 10 bases in between. The CDR3 contains 14 residues. From germline, CDR1 is SGHTA and CDR2 FQGNSA. CDR3 sequence (DNA): TGTGCCAGCAGCCATCGACAGACTAACTATGGCTACACCTTC. Protein: CASSHRQTNYGYTF. The whole variable domain, remainder taken from reference TRBV7-2 and TRBJ1-2, is GAGVSQSPSNKVTEKGKDVELRCDPISGHTALYWYRQSLGQGLEFLIYFQGNSAPDKSGLPSDRFSAERTGGSVSTLTIQRTQQEDSAVYLCASSHRQTNYGYTFGSGTRLTVV.

This clone has a single count. V and J are TRBV3-1 (or the pseudogene TRBV3-2) and TRBJ2-2; TRBD2 aligns across 13 bases. The CDR3 sequence is 19 residues long. V trimming: 0 bases; J trimming: 7 bases; junction bases outside the gene matches: 11. The germline V gene has CDR1 LGHDT and CDR2 YNNKEL (reference sequence). The CDR3 region has the DNA TGTGCCAGCAGCCAAGATGGAGGACTAGCGGGGGTGAATAGCGGGGAGCTGTTTTTT. Amino acid sequence: CASSQDGGLAGVNSGELFF.

This clone was seen a handful of times. At one of its ends the junction is not consistent with the germline gene, which may arise from a read error. The V call is TRBV10-3, the J call TRBJ1-5; 7 bases are shared with TRBD1. Germline CDR1 is ENHRY and CDR2 is SYGVKD. CDR3 size: 13 residues. CDR3 loop: CATTNDRASPVDF. CDR3 coding DNA: TGTGCCACAACGAACGACAGGGCCTCTCCTGTGGATTTT.

The J gene is TRBJ2-2, the V gene TRBV19; D remains unclear. Between the trimmed V and J ends, which lost 5 bases and 9 bases, there was a span of 7 bases. Per germline, CDR1 LNHDA and CDR2 SQIVND (reference sequence). This CDR3 is built from 11 residues. Here the CDR3 DNA reads TGTGCCAGTAGTTCCGGGTGGGAGCTGTTTTTT. Translating it yields CASSSGWELFF.

The chain employs TRBV28 and TRBJ2-3; 12 bases agree with TRBD2. The CDR3 length is 15 residues. Germline V gene sequence: CDR1 MDHEN, CDR2 SYDVKM. With V trimmed by 4 bases and J by 2 bases, 1 base remained unmatched. The CDR3 here is CASSSSGGATDTQYF. The CDR3 coding sequence is TGTGCCAGCAGTTCTAGCGGGGGGGCCACAGATACGCAGTATTTT.

The chain is built from TRBV14 and TRBJ1-1, with 8 bases lining up with TRBD1. This CDR3 contains 15 residues. CDR1 and CDR2 (germline): SGHDN, FVKESK. The trim removed 2 bases at V and 1 base at J, leaving 3 bases unmatched. CDR3 nucleotides: TGTGCCAGCAGCCAAAACGGACAGGGGAACACTGAAGCTTTCTTT. Translated, it gives CASSQNGQGNTEAFF.

The rearrangement joins TRBV7-2 to TRBJ1-4, with D perhaps matching TRBD1 (6 bases). The germline V gene encodes CDR1 SGHTA and CDR2 FQGNSA. Trimming removed 3 bases at V and 8 bases at J, with 19 bases between. This CDR3 comprises 16 residues. DNA for the CDR3: TGTGCCAGCAGCTTCAACCTCAGGGGTGGTGGGGAAAAACTGTTTTTT. Protein product: CASSFNLRGGGEKLFF.

The rearrangement joins TRBV7-9 to TRBJ1-2; 8 nucleotides align to TRBD1. The CDR3 length is 13 residues. Germline V gives CDR1 SEHNR, CDR2 FQNEAQ (reference sequence). V lost 2 bases, J lost 8 bases, and 4 bases stayed unmatched. The CDR3 sequence is CASSLQGASGYTF. In DNA form, the CDR3 reads TGTGCCAGCAGCTTACAGGGGGCAAGCGGCTACACCTTC.

At least ten counts were recorded for this clone. The chain joins TRBV14 to TRBJ2-7, with TRBD1 matching over 8 bases. V dropped 5 bases and J dropped 7; count of bases not matched to a gene: 7. The CDR3 covers 13 residues. Germline V gene lookup returns CDR1 SGHDN and CDR2 FVKESK. The CDR3 DNA is TGTGCCAGCAGCTTGTACAGGGGGATGGAGCAGTACTTC. Translation: CASSLYRGMEQYF. Supplemented by reference TRBV14 and TRBJ2-7, the full variable domain reads EAGVTQFPSHSVIEKGQTVTLRCDPISGHDNLYWYRRVMGKEIKFLLHFVKESKQDESGMPNNRFLAERTGGTYSTLKVQPAELEDSGVYFCASSLYRGMEQYFGPGTRLTVT.

The genes are TRBV5-1 and TRBJ2-5; D unresolved. Trimming cost V 1 base and J 5 bases, with 15 bases left between them. CDR3 size: 15 residues. Germline V gene data show CDR1 as SGHRS and CDR2 as YFSETQ. CDR3 in amino acids: CASSLFEYQEETQYF. The CDR3 DNA is TGCGCCAGCAGCTTGTTCGAATACCAAGAGGAGACCCAGTACTTC.

Only one count was recorded for this clone. CDR3 nucleotides: TGTGCCAGCAGTCCGCTAGCGGCCTCCTACAATGAGCAGTTCTTC. Translating it yields CASSPLAASYNEQFF. The chain recombines TRBV6-5 with TRBJ2-1; 7 nucleotides align to TRBD2. The CDR3 contains 15 residues. The germline CDR1 and CDR2 sequences are MNHEY and SVGAGI. Trimming took 5 bases from V and 0 from J; bases not matched to a gene: 4.

In this sample, this clone turned up once. The V call is TRBV19, the J call TRBJ2-5; 8 bases agree with TRBD2. The germline V gene encodes CDR1 LNHDA and CDR2 SQIVND (reference sequence). The CDR3 totals 15 residues. V trimming: 5 bases; J trimming: 1 base; junction bases outside the gene matches: 6. This CDR3 reads CASSSIAGIQETQYF. CDR3 coding DNA: TGTGCCAGTAGTTCCATAGCGGGGATCCAAGAGACCCAGTACTTC.

The rearrangement uses TRBV7-9 and TRBJ1-4; TRBD1 matches 9 bases. Losses at the gene ends were 5 bases for V and 8 bases for J; bases not matched to a gene: 9. Germline CDR1 SEHNR, CDR2 FQNEAQ (reference sequence). The CDR3 is 15 amino acids. The CDR3 here is CASSTLQGAEEKLFF. In DNA form, the CDR3 reads TGTGCCAGCAGCACCCTACAGGGGGCAGAGGAAAAACTGTTTTTT.

The gene calls are TRBV6-5 and TRBJ1-5, with 9 nucleotides matching TRBD1. The CDR3 consists of 16 residues. The germline V gene has CDR1 MNHEY and CDR2 SVGAGI. V lost 4 bases and J lost 2; bases outside the gene matches: 6. The CDR3 reads CASSSQGAFGNQPQHF. Written as DNA, the CDR3 is TGTGCCAGCAGTTCACAGGGGGCTTTTGGCAATCAGCCCCAGCATTTT.

There are a few counts of this clone. The rearrangement links TRBV4-3 to TRBJ2-7; 8 bases agree with TRBD1. The CDR3 is made up of 13 amino acids. V lost 1 base, J lost 6 bases, and 2 bases stayed unmatched. The germline CDR1 and CDR2 sequences are LGHNA and YSLEER. The CDR3 DNA is TGCGCCAGCAGCCAAGTACAGGGGGGCGAGCAGTACTTC. This encodes CASSQVQGGEQYF.

V gene TRBV27 combines with J gene TRBJ2-7; D uncertain. Germline CDR1 and CDR2: MNHEY and SMNVEV (reference sequence). The CDR3 totals 14 residues. V was shortened by 3 bases and J by 3 bases, with 12 bases between the two germline ends. The CDR3 here is CASSFGEKLYEQYF. DNA of the CDR3: TGTGCCAGCAGTTTTGGAGAAAAACTCTACGAGCAGTACTTC.

The chain recombines TRBV7-9 with TRBJ2-5; D call uncertain. V was pared by 3 bases and J by 2 bases, with 13 bases between. The CDR3 sequence is 15 residues long. CDR1 and CDR2 from the germline V gene are SEHNR and FQNEAQ (reference sequence). Here the CDR3 reads CASSLPGSLQETQYF. The CDR3 nucleotides are TGTGCCAGCAGCTTGCCGGGTTCCCTTCAAGAGACCCAGTACTTC. Combining the CDR3 with reference TRBV7-9 and TRBJ2-5 gives the whole variable domain DTGVSQNPRHKITKRGQNVTFRCDPISEHNRLYWYRQTLGQGPEFLTYFQNEAQLEKSRLLSDRFSAERPKGSFSTLEIQRTEQGDSAMYLCASSLPGSLQETQYFGPGTRLLVL.

There are a few counts of this clone. V is TRBV2 and J is TRBJ2-1; possibly TRBD1 for D (5 bases). The CDR3 totals 15 residues. V dropped 10 bases and J dropped 4 bases, with 20 bases sitting between them. Per the germline V gene, CDR1 is SNHLY and CDR2 is FYNNEI. CDR3 sequence: CAIKIGAGLYNEQFF. Written as DNA, the CDR3 is TGTGCCATCAAGATTGGCGCAGGGTTGTACAATGAGCAGTTCTTC.

The chain recombines TRBV4-1 with TRBJ1-1; 7 bases fit TRBD1. Per the germline V gene, CDR1 is MGHRA and CDR2 is YSYEKL. CDR3 length equals 15 residues. With 1 base clipped from V and 4 bases from J, the junction kept 6 bases outside the gene matches. The CDR3 region has the DNA TGCGCCAGCAGCCAAGCGACAGGGCGGGGCACTGAAGCTTTCTTT. Translated: CASSQATGRGTEAFF.

V usage is TRBV9 and J usage is TRBJ1-3; D is perhaps TRBD1 (5 bases). This CDR3 comprises 13 residues. The germline V gene encodes CDR1 SGDLS and CDR2 YYNGEE. The ends were cut back, 3 bases at V and 5 bases at J, with 9 bases in the middle. The CDR3 protein is CASSGQSRNTIYF. For the CDR3, the DNA is TGTGCCAGCAGCGGACAGTCTCGAAACACCATATATTTT. The full variable domain, completed using reference TRBV9 and TRBJ1-3, is DSGVTQTPKHLITATGQRVTLRCSPRSGDLSVYWYQQSLDQGLQFLIQYYNGEERAKGNILERFSAQQFPDLHSELNLSSLELGDSALYFCASSGQSRNTIYFGEGSWLTVV.

The chain employs TRBV6-5 and TRBJ2-7, with D unclear. With 2 bases removed from V and 0 bases from J, the gap between germline ends came to 5 bases. Germline loops: CDR1 MNHEY, CDR2 SVGAGI. The CDR3 runs to 13 residues. The CDR3 spells CASSYAGSYEQYF. CDR3 sequence (DNA): TGTGCCAGCAGTTACGCAGGCTCCTACGAGCAGTACTTC.

The chain joins TRBV5-1 to TRBJ1-2; the match to TRBD1 covers 7 bases. The CDR3 extends over 15 amino acids. Trimming cost V 4 bases and J 2 bases; bases outside gene matches: 8. Germline CDR1 is SGHRS and CDR2 is YFSETQ. CDR3 sequence: CASSTEPGQNYGYTF. As DNA, the CDR3 is TGCGCCAGCAGCACGGAACCGGGACAGAACTATGGCTACACCTTC.

A single count supports this clone. The rearrangement joins TRBV5-4 to TRBJ2-1, with 10 bases that match TRBD2. CDR1 SGHNT and CDR2 YYREEE come from the germline V gene (reference sequence). The CDR3 totals 15 residues. Unmatched junction bases numbered 5, after V lost 4 bases and J lost 4 bases. The CDR3 here is CASSRTAGGYNEQFF. CDR3 DNA: TGTGCCAGCAGCCGAACAGCGGGGGGGTACAATGAGCAGTTCTTC.

This sequence joins TRBV6-5 and TRBJ1-2; TRBD1 matches at 8 bases. This CDR3 is built from 15 residues. After removal of 0 bases from V and 5 bases from J, the junction contained 5 bases not matched to a gene. The V gene's germline CDR1 is MNHEY and CDR2 SVGAGI. The CDR3, as DNA: TGTGCCAGCAGTTACTCGTGGACAGGGAAGTATGGCTACACCTTC. Translation gives CASSYSWTGKYGYTF.

This clone is a singleton in its sample. V usage is TRBV15 and J usage is TRBJ2-1; 11 positions agree with TRBD2. The CDR3 loop spans 17 amino acids. CDR1 is LNHNV, CDR2 YYDKDF, per germline (reference sequence). V lost 4 bases, J lost 8 bases, and 13 bases stayed unmatched. The DNA for the CDR3 is TGTGCCACCAGCACCCGACTAGCGGGGCCACAAAAGCATGAGCAGTTCTTC. Translation gives CATSTRLAGPQKHEQFF.

The genes are TRBV3-1 (or the pseudogene TRBV3-2) and TRBJ1-1; D is unresolved. This CDR3 has 14 residues. Trimming removed 2 bases at V and 0 bases at J, with 7 bases between. Germline CDR1 is LGHDT and CDR2 is YNNKEL (reference sequence). CDR3 bases: TGTGCCAGCAGCCAAAGCGGATTGAACACTGAAGCTTTCTTT. Translating it yields CASSQSGLNTEAFF.

The chain combines TRBV4-1 with TRBJ2-2; D gene uncertain. Germline V CDR1 and CDR2: MGHRA, YSYEKL. V was pared by 2 bases and J by 4 bases, with 8 bases between. The CDR3 loop spans 14 amino acids. The CDR3 sequence: CASSQFAVTGELFF. The DNA of the CDR3 is TGCGCCAGCAGCCAATTTGCGGTCACCGGGGAGCTGTTTTTT.

The V call is TRBV7-9, the J call TRBJ2-7; D gene ambiguous. CDR1 and CDR2 from the germline V gene are SEHNR and FQNEAQ (reference sequence). Trimming pared 1 base from V and 3 bases from J, leaving 19 bases between. This CDR3 is 17 amino acids long. Here the CDR3 reads CASSLVWANPMDYEQYF. DNA of the CDR3: TGTGCCAGCAGCTTAGTATGGGCAAATCCTATGGACTACGAGCAGTACTTC.